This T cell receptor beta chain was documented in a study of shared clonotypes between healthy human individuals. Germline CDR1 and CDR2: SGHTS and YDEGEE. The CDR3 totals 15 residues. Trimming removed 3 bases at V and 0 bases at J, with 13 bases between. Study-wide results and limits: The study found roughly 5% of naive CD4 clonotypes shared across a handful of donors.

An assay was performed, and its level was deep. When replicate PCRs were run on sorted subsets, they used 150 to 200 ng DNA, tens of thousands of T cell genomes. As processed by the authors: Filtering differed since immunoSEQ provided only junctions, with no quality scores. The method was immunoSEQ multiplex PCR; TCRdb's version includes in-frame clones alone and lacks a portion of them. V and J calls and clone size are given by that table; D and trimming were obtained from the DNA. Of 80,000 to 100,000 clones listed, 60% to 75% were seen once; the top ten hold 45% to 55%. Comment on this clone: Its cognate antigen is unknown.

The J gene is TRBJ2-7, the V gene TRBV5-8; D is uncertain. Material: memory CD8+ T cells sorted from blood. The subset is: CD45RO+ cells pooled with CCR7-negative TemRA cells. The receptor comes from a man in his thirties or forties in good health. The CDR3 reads CASSSGSHSSYEQYF. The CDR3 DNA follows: TGTGCCAGCAGCTCCGGCTCCCATAGCTCCTACGAGCAGTACTTC.